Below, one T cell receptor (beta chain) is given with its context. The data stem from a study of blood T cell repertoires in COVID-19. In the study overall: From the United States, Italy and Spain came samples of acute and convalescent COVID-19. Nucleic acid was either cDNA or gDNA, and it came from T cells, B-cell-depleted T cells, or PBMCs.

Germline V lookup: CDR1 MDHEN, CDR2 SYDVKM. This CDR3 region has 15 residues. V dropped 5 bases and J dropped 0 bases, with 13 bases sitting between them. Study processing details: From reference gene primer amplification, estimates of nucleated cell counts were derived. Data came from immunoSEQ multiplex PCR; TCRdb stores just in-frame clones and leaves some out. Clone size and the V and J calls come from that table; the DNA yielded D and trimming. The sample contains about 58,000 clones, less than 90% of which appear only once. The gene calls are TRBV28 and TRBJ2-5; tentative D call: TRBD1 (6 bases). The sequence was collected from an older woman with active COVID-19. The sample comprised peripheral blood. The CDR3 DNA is TGTGCCAGCAGTGCCAGCAGGGGTTACCAAGAGACCCAGTACTTC. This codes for CASSASRGYQETQYF.